The 24 T cell receptor beta chains below all came from one sample that was sequenced in a study of blood T cells in healthy people across ages. Combining a sample-barcoded 5' primer with a J-beta primer mix, a second PCR ran for about 7 to 11 cycles. MiXCR, run by TCRdb on the 5' RACE reads, gives a single entry per CDR3 protein. The table lists approximately 760,000 distinct CDR3 sequences, approximately 25% of them singletons. These same data were also listed under a study on T cells of mothers and their children.

Sequenced: blood. Receptors originate from a boy between 5 and 17 years old in good health.

The chain combines TRBV5-1 with TRBJ2-5; D gene unclear. The end of the DNA aligns better with TRBJ2-7, so the J call may be wrong. This CDR3 has 13 amino acids. Germline CDR1 is SGHRS and CDR2 is YFSETQ. The CDR3 DNA is TGCGCCAGCAGCTACGGTAGTAACTACGAGCAGTACTTC. It is translated as CASSYGSNYEQYF.

The chain has TRBV29-1 and TRBJ1-1; no firm D call. The ends were cut back, 3 bases at V and 0 bases at J, with 5 bases in the middle. The CDR3 runs 12 residues. CDR1 and CDR2 (germline): SQVTM, ANQGSEA. The CDR3 region has the DNA TGCAGCGTTGATGATGTGAACACTGAAGCTTTCTTT. Translating it yields CSVDDVNTEAFF.

This rearrangement joins TRBV7-9 to TRBJ2-1, with 9 bases identical to TRBD2. V shed 5 bases, J shed 8 bases, and the junction held 16 bases outside the gene matches. Germline V CDR1 and CDR2: SEHNR, FQNEAQ (reference sequence). This CDR3 region has 17 residues. The CDR3 bases are TGTGCCAGCAGCCACGTGGCTAGCGGGACCCTTGGCGATGAGCAGTTCTTC. This translates into CASSHVASGTLGDEQFF.

This chain connects TRBV20-1 to TRBJ2-1; the D is unclear. V lost 1 base, J lost 0 bases, and 7 bases lay in between. Germline values: CDR1 DFQATT, CDR2 SNEGSKA (reference sequence). The CDR3 is made up of 14 amino acids. The CDR3 loop is CSARGVHSYNEQFF. CDR3 bases: TGCAGTGCTAGAGGCGTCCACTCCTACAATGAGCAGTTCTTC.

This clonotype showed up just a few times. The chain is built from TRBV5-1 and TRBJ2-2; 9 bases fit TRBD1. CDR3 length: 15 amino acids. Germline lookup yields CDR1 SGHRS and CDR2 YFSETQ. Trimming cost V 4 bases and J 3 bases; bases outside gene matches: 4. The DNA of the CDR3 is TGCGCCAGCAGCGGGGGACAGGGTGACACCGGGGAGCTGTTTTTT. The encoded protein is CASSGGQGDTGELFF.

The gene calls are TRBV5-8 and TRBJ2-2; D perhaps matches TRBD2 (5 bases). CDR1 is SGHTS and CDR2 is YDEGEE in the germline V gene. V lost 0 bases and J 5 bases, leaving 11 bases between the germline ends. The CDR3 contains 15 residues. CDR3 DNA: TGTGCCAGCAGCTTGGAGACCCCGGGAACCGGGGAGCTGTTTTTT. It specifies CASSLETPGTGELFF.

This clonotype was detected a few times. This sequence joins TRBV7-3 and TRBJ2-1; 7 bases align to TRBD1. The V and J ends lost 8 bases and 3 bases, in that order; junction bases with no gene match: 10. The CDR3 extends over 15 amino acids. Looked up from germline, CDR1 is SGHTA and CDR2 is FQGTGA. The CDR3 DNA sequence: TGTGCCAGCGGCATCGACGGGACAGACTACAATGAGCAGTTCTTC. This translates into CASGIDGTDYNEQFF.

This clonotype has just a few counts. The chain combines TRBV7-2 with TRBJ2-5, with 7 bases lining up with TRBD2. J lost 1 base, V lost 3 bases, and 8 bases had no gene match. Germline V gene lookup returns CDR1 SGHTA and CDR2 FQGNSA. The CDR3 extends over 16 amino acids. This chain's CDR3 is CASSLWGAGIQETQYF. The CDR3 DNA follows: TGTGCCAGCAGCTTGTGGGGAGCGGGGATCCAAGAGACCCAGTACTTC. The full variable domain, its missing parts supplied by reference TRBV7-2 and TRBJ2-5, is GAGVSQSPSNKVTEKGKDVELRCDPISGHTALYWYRQSLGQGLEFLIYFQGNSAPDKSGLPSDRFSAERTGGSVSTLTIQRTQQEDSAVYLCASSLWGAGIQETQYFGPGTRLLVL.

The chain carries TRBV7-8 and TRBJ2-3; D tentatively reads TRBD1 or TRBD2 (5 bases each). V lost 1 base, J lost 2 bases, and 7 bases lay in between. Germline lookup yields CDR1 SGHVS and CDR2 FQNEAQ. This CDR3 region has 14 residues. CDR3 residues: CASSLEGTTDTQYF. In DNA, the CDR3 is TGTGCCAGCAGCTTAGAGGGGACCACAGATACGCAGTATTTT.

This clonotype was counted only a few times. J is TRBJ2-5 and V is TRBV6-2 or TRBV6-3, with D perhaps being TRBD1 or TRBD2 (5 bases each). Germline lookup yields CDR1 MNHEY and CDR2 SVGEGT. Between the trimmed V and J ends, which lost 2 bases and 3 bases, there was a span of 10 bases. The CDR3 extends over 14 amino acids. The CDR3 here is CASSYGGWEETQYF. CDR3 sequence (DNA): TGTGCCAGCAGTTACGGGGGTTGGGAAGAGACCCAGTACTTC.

This sequence joins TRBV20-1 and TRBJ2-3; possibly TRBD2 for D (6 bases). Germline CDR1 DFQATT, CDR2 SNEGSKA (reference sequence). V lost 0 bases to trimming and J lost 5 bases, with 15 bases between them. This CDR3 has 15 amino acids. CDR3 coding DNA: TGCAGTGCTAGAGATGGGGCCCCGGGGGTAGATACGCAGTATTTT. It yields the protein CSARDGAPGVDTQYF.

This clonotype has just a few counts. This chain uses TRBV7-2 with TRBJ2-2, with D tentatively TRBD2 (6 bases). The germline V gene has CDR1 SGHTA and CDR2 FQGNSA. The CDR3 runs 16 residues. V gave up 2 bases and J gave up 7 bases, with 17 bases separating them. For the CDR3, the DNA is TGTGCCAGCAGCTTAAAACTAGCCCCATTGTACGGGGAGCTGTTTTTT. Its protein product is CASSLKLAPLYGELFF.

This clonotype has more than one count but fewer than ten. CDR3 in DNA: TGTGCCAGCAGCTTCGGGGTTTCCGGTGAAAAACTGTTTTTT. Residues: CASSFGVSGEKLFF. The rearrangement joins TRBV27 to TRBJ1-4; D ambiguous. This CDR3 is 14 amino acids long. The germline V gene has CDR1 MNHEY and CDR2 SMNVEV (reference sequence). Trimming removed 6 bases at V and 7 bases at J, with 15 bases between.

This clonotype was counted at least ten times. This chain links TRBV20-1 with TRBJ2-5; unclear D gene. TRBJ2-7 matches the DNA end more closely, so the J call is doubtful. The CDR3 is 13 residues long. Looked up from germline, CDR1 is DFQATT and CDR2 is SNEGSKA (reference sequence). CDR3 sequence: CSARGRNSYEQYF. The CDR3 region has the DNA TGCAGTGCTAGAGGACGGAACTCCTACGAGCAGTACTTC.

The chain employs TRBV27 and TRBJ1-5; D might be TRBD1 (6 bases). Germline assignment: CDR1 MNHEY and CDR2 SMNVEV (reference sequence). V was cut by 5 bases and J by 1 base, with 12 bases left in between. The CDR3 runs to 15 residues. CDR3 residues: CASSPRGGSNQPQHF. The CDR3 DNA reads as TGTGCCAGCAGTCCCCGAGGGGGGAGCAATCAGCCCCAGCATTTT.

The chain has TRBV29-1 and TRBJ2-7, with 8 bases that match TRBD1. Trimming removed 4 bases from V and 3 bases from J; junction bases left unmatched: 5. The CDR3 runs 13 residues. Germline CDR1 reads SQVTM; CDR2 reads ANQGSEA. The CDR3 is CSVVRTGRYEQYF. The CDR3 nucleotides are TGCAGCGTTGTTCGGACAGGGCGCTACGAGCAGTACTTC.

This chain connects TRBV20-1 to TRBJ1-1; TRBD1 aligns across 10 bases. The CDR3 totals 17 residues. Trimming removed 3 bases from V and 4 bases from J; junction bases left unmatched: 14. Germline assignment: CDR1 DFQATT and CDR2 SNEGSKA (reference sequence). The CDR3 loop reads CSASRTGGNVGGTEAFF. The CDR3, as DNA: TGCAGTGCTAGCAGGACAGGGGGGAACGTCGGGGGCACTGAAGCTTTCTTT.

The V and J genes are TRBV10-3 and TRBJ2-5, with TRBD2 identical over 7 bases. The DNA end is a closer match to TRBJ2-1, so the J assignment may be wrong. Germline loops: CDR1 ENHRY, CDR2 SYGVKD. This CDR3 is built from 16 residues. CDR3 sequence (DNA): TGTGCCATCAGTGAGTCACTAGCGAACCTACGGAATGAGCAGTTCTTC. This translates into CAISESLANLRNEQFF.

This clonotype was observed a handful of times. The V and J genes are TRBV6-1 and TRBJ2-3; D is perhaps TRBD2 (6 bases). The CDR3 has 14 amino acids. Trimming stripped 6 bases from V and 2 bases from J, with 12 bases between. Germline CDR1 and CDR2: MNHNS and SASEGT. DNA of the CDR3: TGTGCCAGCAGGGACCGGGACTTCACAGATACGCAGTATTTT. It yields the protein CASRDRDFTDTQYF.

This clonotype has a handful of counts. The chain recombines TRBV2 with TRBJ2-2; 10 bases are a match to TRBD2. From germline, CDR1 is SNHLY and CDR2 FYNNEI. V shed 5 bases, J shed 7 bases, and the junction held 7 bases outside the gene matches. The CDR3 covers 15 residues. CDR3 in DNA: TGTGCCAGCAGTCAGGGACTAGCGTTGAGCGGGGAGCTGTTTTTT. Its translation: CASSQGLALSGELFF.

This clonotype has only a few counts. V usage is TRBV29-1 and J usage is TRBJ2-6, with 7 bases aligning to TRBD2. Trimming took 5 bases from V and 0 from J; bases not matched to a gene: 10. The CDR3 runs 17 residues. Germline-derived CDR1 and CDR2 are SQVTM and ANQGSEA. CDR3 sequence (DNA): TGCAGCGTTCCCGGTGGGGAGGGACCCTCTGGGGCCAACGTCCTGACTTTC. Translation gives CSVPGGEGPSGANVLTF. The whole variable domain, remainder taken from reference TRBV29-1 and TRBJ2-6, is SAVISQKPSRDICQRGTSLTIQCQVDSQVTMMFWYRQQPGQSLTLIATANQGSEATYESGFVIDKFPISRPNLTFSTLTVSNMSPEDSSIYLCSVPGGEGPSGANVLTFGAGSRLTVL.

The genes are TRBV27 and TRBJ2-3, with TRBD2 matching over 8 bases. Trimming removed 3 bases from V and 4 bases from J; junction bases left unmatched: 3. Germline CDR1 MNHEY, CDR2 SMNVEV (reference sequence). This CDR3 spans 14 amino acids. CDR3 sequence reads: CASSLSGSSDTQYF. The CDR3 coding sequence is TGTGCCAGCAGTTTGAGCGGGAGTTCAGATACGCAGTATTTT.

The V call is TRBV7-2, the J call TRBJ2-4; 12 bases match TRBD2. After removal of 7 bases from V and 6 bases from J, the junction contained 10 bases not matched to a gene. This CDR3 is 16 amino acids long. Germline V CDR1 and CDR2: SGHTA, FQGNSA. In nucleotides, the CDR3 is TGTGCCAGCACCCCGACTAGCGGGAGAATCAGAAACATTCAGTACTTC. Its protein is CASTPTSGRIRNIQYF.

This chain links TRBV29-1 with TRBJ2-7; TRBD1 is a possible D gene (7 bases). There are 13 residues in the CDR3. Trimming took 4 bases from V and 6 from J, leaving 16 bases between them. Germline values: CDR1 SQVTM, CDR2 ANQGSEA. In DNA form, the CDR3 reads TGCAGCGTTGTGGAGGGGGCGATCGGCGAGCAGTACTTC. Its translation is CSVVEGAIGEQYF.